The entry below describes one TCR beta chain. Its antigen is unknown. This record belongs to a study of monozygotic twins with inflammatory bowel disease (dated by TCRdb to between 2017 and 2020). Broadly, across the study: The complete study included some 28 monozygotic twin pairs: 19 IBD-discordant Danish pairs and nine German pairs, of which four were IBD-concordant and five were IBD-discordant. The search for disease-associated traits relied mainly on comparing IBD patients with their genetically identical healthy co-twins within discordant pairs. Each individual had, on average, about 151 000 unique TCRalpha sequences and 181 000 unique TCRbeta sequences available for analysis. The research as a whole found: No difference in repertoire similarity was observed between concordant and discordant twins, possibly owing to limited statistical power. IBD patients had lower TCRbeta repertoire diversity, measured by the inverse Simpson index, than their healthy co-twins. Compared with healthy twins, IBD patients had fewer clonotypes in common with other individuals, a difference most pronounced in patients showing signs of disease activity. The analysis was unable to tell apart different T cell subtypes. Differing immunosuppressive treatments among patients may have added background noise and inter-individual variability to the repertoires. The results gave no support for a single strong signal or clonotype linked to IBD.

The library was made by 5' RACE. Each TCR library was prepared from about 4,000 ng of total RNA. cDNA was synthesized with SMARTScribe reverse transcriptase in eight separate reactions per sample. Unique molecular identifiers containing a 6-nucleotide sample barcode were introduced through template switching during cDNA synthesis. Amplification of TCRalpha and TCRbeta cDNA involved two nested PCRs of 16 and 9 cycles, and each PCR was followed by bead purification. Before amplification, cDNA was treated with uracil DNA-glycosylase and purified using the QIAquick PCR purification kit. In the second PCR, Illumina TruSeq-compatible adapters and sample-specific barcodes were added. Library quality and concentration were assessed using TapeStation and Qubit, and about 5 ng of each library was pooled. Sequencing of the pooled libraries was done on an Illumina HiSeq2500 single-index Rapid Run using custom sequencing primers and 2 x 100 bp reads. The paper's data handling went like this. MiGEC version 1.2.6 was used for UMI-based consensus assembly, which corrected PCR and sequencing errors. MiXCR version 2.1.1 was used for V(D)J alignment, clonotype assembly and CDR3 extraction. To normalise gene usage, clonotype sharing and MAIT/NKT TCR abundance, the analysis used the top 1000, 10 000 and 20 000 clonotypes per sample. After downsampling to 27 000 UMIs, diversity was calculated as the inverse Simpson index using the vegan R package. Paired Mann-Whitney U tests were applied to discordant twin pairs, with Benjamini-Hochberg correction for multiple testing. Each CDR3 protein sequence appears as one entry after TCRdb reprocessed the reads, and no DNA is included. TCRdb, not the authors, supplied the V and J calls. The data table for this sample lists over 150,000 distinct CDR3 sequences. Of the sample, 2.4% is held by the ten largest clones.

The CDR3 has 17 amino acids, counting the end cysteine and phenylalanine. No nucleotide data were recorded. CDR1 and CDR2 were assigned from the germline V gene as ENHRY and SYGVKD. From each donor, a 2.5 ml peripheral blood sample was drawn into PAXgene tubes and stored at -80 degrees C. Without T cell sorting, total RNA was isolated from whole blood using the PAXgene blood miRNA kit on an automated QIAcube. Peripheral blood from monozygotic twin pairs, either concordant or discordant for inflammatory bowel disease, underwent deep TCRalpha and TCRbeta repertoire profiling that used unique molecular barcoding. For every twin pair, smoking habits were documented, and each individual was categorised as a current, former or never smoker.

Sequencing was done on a sample of blood. The source of this sequence is a human donor with ulcerative colitis or Crohn's disease, or a healthy co-twin of an affected twin (not recorded which). The sequence is built from TRBV10-3 and TRBJ2-5. The encoded CDR3 is CAISESMVNSGQETQYF.